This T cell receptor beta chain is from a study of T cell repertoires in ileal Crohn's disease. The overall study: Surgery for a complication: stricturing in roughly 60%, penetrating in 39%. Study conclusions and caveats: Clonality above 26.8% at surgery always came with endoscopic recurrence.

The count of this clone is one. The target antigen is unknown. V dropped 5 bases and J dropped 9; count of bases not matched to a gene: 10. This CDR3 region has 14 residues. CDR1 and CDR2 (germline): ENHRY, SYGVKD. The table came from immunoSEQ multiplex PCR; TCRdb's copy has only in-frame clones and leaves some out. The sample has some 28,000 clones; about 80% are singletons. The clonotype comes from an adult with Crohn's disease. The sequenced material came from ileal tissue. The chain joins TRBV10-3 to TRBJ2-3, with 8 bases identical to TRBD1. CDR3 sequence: CAISRTGSLDTQYF. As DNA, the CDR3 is TGTGCCATCAGTCGGACAGGGAGTCTAGACACGCAGTATTTT.